This TCR beta chain was retrieved from a study of blood T cells in healthy people across ages. The CDR3 contains 11 residues. Deletions cut 5 bases from V and 6 bases from J, with 8 bases between. It was with a sample-barcoded 5' primer and a J-beta primer mix that a second PCR of roughly 7 to 12 cycles was run. Each CDR3 protein is one row after TCRdb ran MiXCR on the 5' RACE reads. The data contain some 750,000 distinct CDR3 sequences, 22% of them singletons. Sequenced sample: blood. This sequence was found in an older man in good health. The chain recombines TRBV12-3 or TRBV12-4 with TRBJ2-7, with D unresolved. This CDR3 reads CASSQLREQYF. In DNA form, the CDR3 reads TGTGCCAGCAGTCAGCTTCGCGAGCAGTACTTC.